The entry below gives a single TCR beta chain sequence along with its context. This entry comes from a study of blood T cell repertoires in COVID-19. Study overall: Donors in the United States, Italy and Spain gave samples during acute or convalescent COVID-19.

Germline V gene sequence: CDR1 MNHEY, CDR2 SVGAGI. CDR3 length equals 12 residues. V lost 7 bases, J lost 4 bases, and 3 bases stayed unmatched. Authors' data handling: Estimated nucleated cell counts came from reference gene primer amplification. Measured with immunoSEQ multiplex PCR; TCRdb has only the in-frame clones, and not every one. V, J and clone size are those of that table, while D and trimming were read from the DNA. This sample has roughly 190,000 clones, with roughly 84% found just once. V and J are TRBV6-5 and TRBJ1-2; the match to TRBD1 covers 7 bases. This receptor was taken from a human donor with acute or convalescent COVID-19. The donor label of this sample is uncertain. The source material was peripheral blood. CDR3 bases: TGTGCCAGCACGGCAGGGGGCTATGGCTACACCTTC. It specifies CASTAGGYGYTF.